What follows describes a single TCR beta chain. The data were produced by immunoSEQ multiplex PCR, yet TCRdb's version contains in-frame clones alone and is incomplete. In the table there are about 24,000 clones, around 94% of which are singletons. V dropped 3 bases and J dropped 8 bases, with 11 bases sitting between them. CDR1 and CDR2 (germline): SGHNT, YYREEE (reference sequence). The length of the CDR3 is 12 residues. This record comes from a study of chemoradiotherapy in HPV16-positive cancers. Turning to the study itself: Candidate HPV-specific clones and shared TCR motifs came from a couple of HPV16-positive patients.

Sample collection was performed from a patient who underwent chemoradiotherapy. The source is a human donor with HPV-associated anogenital cancer. V is TRBV5-4 and J is TRBJ1-2; D gene ambiguous. For the CDR3, the DNA is TGTGCCAGCAGCTCCACGGCAGAGGGCTACACCTTC. It specifies CASSSTAEGYTF.